One and the same sample provided the 23 T cell receptor beta chains below, sequenced in a study of CD8+ T cells in alopecia areata. The treatment here: oral pan-JAK inhibitor, 5-10 mg twice daily. It was cDNA, reverse transcribed from extracted RNA, that served as the sequencing template. The table came from immunoSEQ multiplex PCR; TCRdb's copy has only in-frame clones and leaves some out. The table shows about 90,000 clones, with roughly 47% occurring only once. This specimen consisted of CD8+ T cells sorted from blood, obtained at week 24, from a patient treated with tofacitinib. Every receptor here comes from a human donor with alopecia areata.

The sample holds a few counts of this clone. The chain carries TRBV7-2 and TRBJ2-7; the match to TRBD1 covers 10 bases. Per the germline V gene, CDR1 is SGHTA and CDR2 is FQGNSA. V lost 5 bases, J lost 4 bases, and 8 bases stayed unmatched. The CDR3 runs 15 residues. In DNA form, the CDR3 reads TGTGCCAGCAGCATACCGGGACAGGGGAGTTACGAGCAGTACTTC. Translating gives CASSIPGQGSYEQYF.

The chain recombines TRBV14 with TRBJ2-1; D possibly corresponds to TRBD2 (6 bases). Trimming removed 3 bases at V and 4 bases at J, with 13 bases between. The germline V gene encodes CDR1 SGHDN and CDR2 FVKESK. The CDR3 covers 15 residues. DNA of the CDR3: TGTGCCAGCAGCCATGTCCGGGAGACATACAATGAGCAGTTCTTC. Translation gives CASSHVRETYNEQFF. Full variable domain (outside the CDR3, taken from reference TRBV14 and TRBJ2-1): EAGVTQFPSHSVIEKGQTVTLRCDPISGHDNLYWYRRVMGKEIKFLLHFVKESKQDESGMPNNRFLAERTGGTYSTLKVQPAELEDSGVYFCASSHVRETYNEQFFGPGTRLTVL.

J is TRBJ2-6 and V is TRBV30; D gene unclear. The germline V gene encodes CDR1 GTSNPN and CDR2 SVGIG (reference sequence). This CDR3 is built from 15 residues. Trimming shortened V by 3 bases and J by 0 bases, and 9 bases separated the two germline ends. The CDR3 loop reads CAWSTDSSGANVLTF. The DNA for the CDR3 is TGTGCCTGGAGCACGGATAGCTCTGGGGCCAACGTCCTGACTTTC.

The CDR3 is CASAKTQGEGTEAFF. CDR3 nucleotides: TGTGCCAGCGCGAAGACCCAGGGGGAGGGCACTGAAGCTTTCTTT. The chain couples TRBV7-9 to TRBJ1-1; TRBD1 aligns across 7 bases. Germline V gives CDR1 SEHNR, CDR2 FQNEAQ (reference sequence). The CDR3 has 15 amino acids. After removal of 8 bases from V and 4 bases from J, the junction contained 13 bases not matched to a gene.

The chain carries TRBV10-3 and TRBJ1-1, with D perhaps matching TRBD1 (5 bases). V was pared by 6 bases and J by 4 bases, with 15 bases between. The CDR3 runs 14 residues. The germline V gene has CDR1 ENHRY and CDR2 SYGVKD. CDR3 amino acids: CAISASSGGTEAFF. As DNA, the CDR3 is TGTGCCATCAGCGCGTCTTCCGGGGGCACTGAAGCTTTCTTT.

The chain couples TRBV29-1 to TRBJ1-4; 7 bases line up with TRBD1. J was trimmed by 8 bases and V by 1 base; bases with no gene match: 1. The CDR3 loop spans 12 amino acids. The germline V gene has CDR1 SQVTM and CDR2 ANQGSEA. For the CDR3, the DNA is TGCAGCGTTGAAGTCAGGGGGGAAAAACTGTTTTTT. Translating gives CSVEVRGEKLFF.

The chain is built from TRBV30 and TRBJ2-6, with 8 bases fitting TRBD1. J gave up 3 bases and V 1 base, and 11 bases lay outside the gene matches. The germline V gene has CDR1 GTSNPN and CDR2 SVGIG (reference sequence). This CDR3 has 18 residues. DNA of the CDR3: TGTGCCTGGAGTGCCCCGGACAGGGTGATCTTTGGGGCCAACGTCCTGACTTTC. The encoded protein is CAWSAPDRVIFGANVLTF.

This clone has more than one count but fewer than ten. The genes are TRBV29-1 and TRBJ2-7; TRBD2 might be the D (5 bases). The germline V gene encodes CDR1 SQVTM and CDR2 ANQGSEA. The length of the CDR3 is 15 residues. Between the trimmed V and J ends, which lost 7 bases and 0 bases, there was a span of 19 bases. The CDR3 is CSAPLREGSSYEQYF. The CDR3 nucleotides read TGCAGCGCCCCACTACGTGAAGGGAGCTCCTACGAGCAGTACTTC.

This clone was observed a handful of times. V is TRBV5-1 and J is TRBJ1-1; 8 bases fit TRBD1. This CDR3 comprises 13 residues. J gave up 5 bases and V 3 bases, and 3 bases lay outside the gene matches. From germline, CDR1 is SGHRS and CDR2 YFSETQ. The CDR3 loop reads CASSWTGWTEAFF. In DNA form, the CDR3 reads TGCGCCAGCAGCTGGACAGGGTGGACTGAAGCTTTCTTT.

The chain couples TRBV5-1 to TRBJ2-7, with 13 bases identical to TRBD2. CDR3 size: 16 residues. In germline, CDR1 is SGHRS, CDR2 YFSETQ. Trimming at V came to 4 bases and at J to 0 bases, leaving 4 bases not matched to a gene. For the CDR3, the DNA is TGCGCCAGCAGCCCAGGACTAGCGGGAGTCTCCTACGAGCAGTACTTC. Translated, it gives CASSPGLAGVSYEQYF.

The chain couples TRBV7-2 to TRBJ2-7; D remains unclear. CDR3 length equals 13 residues. With 1 base removed from V and 4 bases from J, the gap between germline ends came to 8 bases. Germline assignment: CDR1 SGHTA and CDR2 FQGNSA. CDR3 sequence: CASSLDLLYEQYF. CDR3 DNA: TGTGCCAGCAGCTTAGACTTACTTTACGAGCAGTACTTC.

This clone is labeled medium-sized. CDR3 amino acids: CASSLNGRGADTQYF. In nucleotides, the CDR3 is TGTGCCAGCAGCTTAAACGGGAGAGGGGCAGATACGCAGTATTTT. The chain recombines TRBV7-2 with TRBJ2-3; the D gene is possibly TRBD2 (6 bases). V was cut by 2 bases and J by 4 bases, with 13 bases left in between. Germline assignment: CDR1 SGHTA and CDR2 FQGNSA. This CDR3 has 15 amino acids.

This clone was observed once. This chain joins TRBV7-8 and TRBJ2-1; maybe TRBD2 (6 bases). This CDR3 contains 14 residues. Germline V CDR1 and CDR2: SGHVS, FQNEAQ. Trimming stripped 1 base from V and 6 bases from J, with 10 bases between. The CDR3 reads CASSLGAGPNEQFF. The CDR3, as DNA: TGTGCCAGCAGCTTAGGGGCGGGGCCCAATGAGCAGTTCTTC.

This clone was picked up one time. V and J are TRBV9 and TRBJ2-3, with D possibly called TRBD1 or TRBD2 (5 bases each). The CDR3 is 13 residues long. Germline values: CDR1 SGDLS, CDR2 YYNGEE. V dropped 4 bases and J dropped 3 bases, with 9 bases sitting between them. The CDR3 bases are TGTGCCAGCAGCTTCGGGACGACAGATACGCAGTATTTT. Protein sequence: CASSFGTTDTQYF. The full variable domain, with the rest looked up from reference TRBV9 and TRBJ2-3, is DSGVTQTPKHLITATGQRVTLRCSPRSGDLSVYWYQQSLDQGLQFLIQYYNGEERAKGNILERFSAQQFPDLHSELNLSSLELGDSALYFCASSFGTTDTQYFGPGTRLTVL.

This chain joins TRBV10-3 and TRBJ2-3, with 8 bases lining up with TRBD2. Germline V gives CDR1 ENHRY, CDR2 SYGVKD. CDR3 length equals 15 residues. Losses at the gene ends were 3 bases for V and 3 bases for J; bases not matched to a gene: 5. CDR3 protein: CAISDETGGTDTQYF. CDR3 DNA sequence: TGTGCCATCAGTGATGAGACGGGAGGGACAGATACGCAGTATTTT.

The chain couples TRBV7-9 to TRBJ2-7, with TRBD1 as a possible D gene (5 bases). The CDR3 covers 12 residues. V lost 1 base, J lost 5 bases, and 6 bases lay in between. Looked up from germline, CDR1 is SEHNR and CDR2 is FQNEAQ (reference sequence). This CDR3 reads CASSLGQNEQYF. CDR3 sequence (DNA): TGTGCCAGCAGCTTAGGACAGAACGAGCAGTACTTC.

J is TRBJ1-1 and V is TRBV4-1, with D uncertain. V was pared by 1 base and J by 10 bases, with 16 bases between. Germline V gene sequence: CDR1 MGHRA, CDR2 YSYEKL. The CDR3 totals 14 residues. Here the CDR3 reads CASSQGNVGVGAFF. The DNA of the CDR3 is TGCGCCAGCAGCCAAGGAAATGTGGGAGTAGGAGCTTTCTTT.

This chain joins TRBV9 and TRBJ2-1; a possible D gene is TRBD2 (5 bases). The CDR3 is 16 amino acids. Germline loops: CDR1 SGDLS, CDR2 YYNGEE. V gave up 0 bases and J gave up 2 bases, with 12 bases separating them. CDR3 residues: CASSVDDGGAYNEQFF. The CDR3 nucleotides are TGTGCCAGCAGCGTAGACGACGGAGGAGCCTACAATGAGCAGTTCTTC. The entire variable domain, with the rest obtained from reference TRBV9 and TRBJ2-1, is as follows: DSGVTQTPKHLITATGQRVTLRCSPRSGDLSVYWYQQSLDQGLQFLIQYYNGEERAKGNILERFSAQQFPDLHSELNLSSLELGDSALYFCASSVDDGGAYNEQFFGPGTRLTVL.

J is TRBJ1-2 and V is TRBV28; unclear D gene. This CDR3 has 11 residues. The germline V and J ends were trimmed by 6 bases and 8 bases, with 10 bases remaining between them. Germline CDR1 reads MDHEN; CDR2 reads SYDVKM. DNA of the CDR3: TGTGCCAGCAGAGGGCGGATCGGCTACACCTTC. Its translation is CASRGRIGYTF.

The genes are TRBV2 and TRBJ2-3, with D perhaps TRBD2 (6 bases). V lost 7 bases to trimming and J lost 6 bases, with 17 bases between them. Germline CDR1 is SNHLY and CDR2 is FYNNEI. This CDR3 contains 14 residues. The CDR3, as DNA: TGTGCCAGCACCCCGACGAGGAGGGCGGATACGCAGTATTTT. Amino acids: CASTPTRRADTQYF.

V gene TRBV9 combines with J gene TRBJ2-4; no clear D. CDR3 length: 14 residues. The germline gives CDR1 SGDLS, CDR2 YYNGEE. V shed 0 bases and J shed 6 bases, with 10 bases lying between them. The chain's CDR3 is CASSVEDYGNIQYF. CDR3 coding DNA: TGTGCCAGCAGCGTAGAGGATTATGGAAACATTCAGTACTTC.

Regarding this clone: Other DNA sequences from this sample encode an identical CDR3 as well. The rearrangement uses TRBV7-2 and TRBJ2-3, with a weak D call TRBD2 (5 bases). Germline-derived CDR1 and CDR2 are SGHTA and FQGNSA. The germline V and J ends were trimmed by 3 bases and 6 bases, with 16 bases remaining between them. CDR3 length: 15 residues. The CDR3 nucleotides read TGTGCCAGCAGCTTTTTGGGGAGCTTCGGGGATACGCAGTATTTT. This sequence encodes CASSFLGSFGDTQYF.

This clone was picked up a small number of times. The gene calls are TRBV27 and TRBJ2-7; D not certain. The germline gives CDR1 MNHEY, CDR2 SMNVEV (reference sequence). The CDR3 extends over 11 amino acids. Deletions cut 2 bases from V and 10 bases from J, with 9 bases between. The CDR3 loop reads CASSLQSGQYF. The CDR3 coding sequence is TGTGCCAGCAGTTTACAATCGGGTCAGTACTTC.